This passage covers 4 T cell receptor beta chains from one sample sequenced in a study of monozygotic twins with inflammatory bowel disease. TCRdb reanalyzed the 5' RACE reads and collapses them to one entry per CDR3 protein, without DNA. The listing records under 200,000 distinct CDR3 sequences. The source material was blood. The receptor set was obtained from a human donor with ulcerative colitis or Crohn's disease, or a healthy co-twin of an affected twin (not recorded which).

This chain uses TRBV7-9 with TRBJ2-7; with no DNA, the TCRdb D assignment of TRBD1 cannot be verified. The CDR3 has 14 amino acids. Per germline, CDR1 SEHNR and CDR2 FQNEAQ (reference sequence). CDR3 sequence: CASSLLGQIYEQYF.

The V gene is TRBV11-3, the J gene TRBJ1-3; there is no DNA to check the TCRdb D call of TRBD1. From germline, CDR1 is SGHNT and CDR2 YENEEA. The CDR3 is 17 residues long. CDR3 region: CASSLDGEGTSGNTIYF.

The rearrangement joins TRBV20-1 to TRBJ2-1; TCRdb selects TRBD2, and the lack of DNA leaves this call unchecked. The CDR3 is 14 residues long. CDR1 DFQATT and CDR2 SNEGSKA come from the germline V gene (reference sequence). CDR3 sequence: CSAGSGRSHSEQFF.

This chain connects TRBV7-8 to TRBJ2-2. Germline assignment: CDR1 SGHVS and CDR2 FQNEAQ. The CDR3 runs to 16 residues. The CDR3 sequence: CASSLVSILNTGELFF. Full variable domain (outside the CDR3, taken from reference TRBV7-8 and TRBJ2-2): GAGVSQSPRYKVAKRGQDVALRCDPISGHVSLFWYQQALGQGPEFLTYFQNEAQLDKSGLPSDRFFAERPEGSVSTLKIQRTQQEDSAVYLCASSLVSILNTGELFFGEGSRLTVL.